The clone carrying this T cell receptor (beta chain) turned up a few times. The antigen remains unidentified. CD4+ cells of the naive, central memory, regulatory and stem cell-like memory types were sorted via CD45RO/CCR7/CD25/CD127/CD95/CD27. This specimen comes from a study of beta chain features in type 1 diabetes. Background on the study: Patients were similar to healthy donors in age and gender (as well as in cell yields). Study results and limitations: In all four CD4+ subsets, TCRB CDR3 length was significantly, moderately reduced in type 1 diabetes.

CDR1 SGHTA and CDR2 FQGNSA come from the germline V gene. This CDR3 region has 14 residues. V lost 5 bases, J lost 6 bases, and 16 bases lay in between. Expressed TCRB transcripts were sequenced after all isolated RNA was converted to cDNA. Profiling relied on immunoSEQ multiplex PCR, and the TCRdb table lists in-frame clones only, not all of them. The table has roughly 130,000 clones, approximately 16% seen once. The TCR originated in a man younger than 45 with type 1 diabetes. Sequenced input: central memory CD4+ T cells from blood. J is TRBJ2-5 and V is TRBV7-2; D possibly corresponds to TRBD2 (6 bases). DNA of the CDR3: TGTGCCAGCAGCCCCGCTCCAGGGAGGAAGACCCAGTACTTC. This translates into CASSPAPGRKTQYF.